These 22 T cell receptor beta chains came from one sample sequenced in a study of cytomegalovirus exposure and HLA in healthy donors. Amplification used 60 Vbeta primers and 13 Jbeta primers. Sequenced by immunoSEQ multiplex PCR; TCRdb stores in-frame clones only, minus some. Seen here are 150,000 to 200,000 clones, 70% to 85% observed once, and the top ten hold 4% to 6%. The sequenced sample consisted of PBMCs. Receptors were obtained from a man aged 18-30 years in good health and CMV-seronegative.

The CDR3 spells CASSFISGSSYEQYF. The CDR3 region has the DNA TGTGCCAGCAGCTTTATTAGCGGGAGCTCCTACGAGCAGTACTTC. The V and J genes are TRBV7-6 and TRBJ2-7; 9 nucleotides match TRBD2. CDR3 length: 15 residues. Germline assignment: CDR1 SGHVS and CDR2 FNYEAQ. Losses at the gene ends were 3 bases for V and 0 bases for J; bases not matched to a gene: 3.

The V gene is TRBV6-5, the J gene TRBJ2-2; D is perhaps TRBD2 (6 bases). The CDR3 has 13 residues. The ends were cut back, 8 bases at V and 8 bases at J, with 15 bases in the middle. Germline V lookup: CDR1 MNHEY, CDR2 SVGAGI. The DNA of the CDR3 is TGTGCCAGCCGGAGGGCGGTTGTAGGGGAGCTGTTTTTT. Protein sequence: CASRRAVVGELFF.

V gene TRBV5-8 combines with J gene TRBJ1-2; maybe TRBD1 (6 bases). Between the trimmed V and J ends, which lost 4 bases and 7 bases, there was a span of 14 bases. The germline V gene has CDR1 SGHTS and CDR2 YDEGEE. The CDR3 totals 13 residues. This CDR3 reads CASSARGALGYTF. CDR3 coding DNA: TGTGCCAGCAGCGCGCGGGGGGCCCTTGGCTACACCTTC.

The chain joins TRBV11-2 to TRBJ1-4; a possible D gene is TRBD1 (6 bases). V was clipped by 5 bases and J by 7 bases, with 14 bases between them. The CDR3 has 14 amino acids. Germline V gene sequence: CDR1 SGHAT, CDR2 FQNNGV. For the CDR3, the DNA is TGTGCCAGCAGCCCAGGGGTTGTTGGTGAAAAACTGTTTTTT. It is translated as CASSPGVVGEKLFF.

The chain carries TRBV5-6 and TRBJ2-5; D possibly corresponds to TRBD1 (8 bases). V shed 3 bases and J shed 4 bases, with 19 bases lying between them. The CDR3 is 16 amino acids. Germline V gene sequence: CDR1 SGHDT, CDR2 YYEEEE. CDR3 protein: CASSSTPNRGGETQYF. The CDR3 bases are TGTGCCAGCAGCTCTACACCTAACAGGGGGGGAGAGACCCAGTACTTC.

The chain uses TRBV4-1 and TRBJ1-2; 8 bases are shared with TRBD1. CDR3 length: 14 residues. Per germline, CDR1 MGHRA and CDR2 YSYEKL. V dropped 3 bases and J dropped 6; count of bases not matched to a gene: 6. The CDR3 DNA sequence: TGCGCCAGCAGCCATCGGACAGGGTATAATGGCTACACCTTC. Protein sequence: CASSHRTGYNGYTF.

The chain carries TRBV4-1 and TRBJ2-3; no reliable D call. The length of the CDR3 is 14 residues. Trimming cost V 0 bases and J 6 bases, with 10 bases left between them. Germline assignment: CDR1 MGHRA and CDR2 YSYEKL. CDR3 DNA sequence: TGCGCCAGCAGCCAAGAAGCGACCTTGGATACGCAGTATTTT. Its translation is CASSQEATLDTQYF.

This rearrangement joins TRBV5-4 to TRBJ2-3; weak D call: TRBD2 (6 bases). Germline V gene data show CDR1 as SGHNT and CDR2 as YYREEE (reference sequence). V was trimmed by 0 bases and J by 4 bases, leaving 6 bases between them. CDR3 size: 13 residues. The DNA for the CDR3 is TGTGCCAGCAGCTTGGCGGGGGCAGATACGCAGTATTTT. Translated: CASSLAGADTQYF.

The rearrangement links TRBV30 to TRBJ2-7, with 7 bases fitting TRBD2. Germline values: CDR1 GTSNPN, CDR2 SVGIG (reference sequence). J gave up 1 base and V 5 bases, and 5 bases lay outside the gene matches. This CDR3 region has 13 residues. CDR3 nucleotide sequence: TGTGCCTGGCGGACTAGTCGGTCCTACGAGCAGTACTTC. It specifies CAWRTSRSYEQYF.

The J gene is TRBJ2-3, the V gene TRBV5-1; D perhaps matches TRBD1 (6 bases). V was trimmed by 2 bases and J by 0 bases, leaving 10 bases between them. The CDR3 loop spans 15 amino acids. Germline V gene sequence: CDR1 SGHRS, CDR2 YFSETQ. CDR3 DNA: TGCGCCAGCAGCTTTCTGACAGGTAGCACAGATACGCAGTATTTT. This codes for CASSFLTGSTDTQYF. Filled out from reference TRBV5-1 and TRBJ2-3, the complete variable domain reads KAGVTQTPRYLIKTRGQQVTLSCSPISGHRSVSWYQQTPGQGLQFLFEYFSETQRNKGNFPGRFSGRQFSNSRSEMNVSTLELGDSALYLCASSFLTGSTDTQYFGPGTRLTVL.

The rearrangement joins TRBV7-9 to TRBJ2-3; D may be TRBD2 (6 bases). Trimming took off 5 bases at V and 0 bases at J, with 12 bases between the two ends. The CDR3 runs to 15 residues. Per germline, CDR1 SEHNR and CDR2 FQNEAQ (reference sequence). The CDR3 DNA reads as TGTGCCAGCAGCGTCCCGGGAGCCAGCACAGATACGCAGTATTTT. Amino acid sequence: CASSVPGASTDTQYF.

For this clone: This same CDR3 is encoded by further DNA sequences in the sample. The gene calls are TRBV2 and TRBJ1-2; 8 bases are a match to TRBD1. V lost 6 bases, J lost 4 bases, and 13 bases stayed unmatched. Germline V gene lookup returns CDR1 SNHLY and CDR2 FYNNEI. The CDR3 length is 16 residues. The CDR3 loop reads CASSVLIRGLIYGYTF. Here the CDR3 DNA reads TGTGCCAGCAGCGTATTAATCAGGGGGCTGATCTATGGCTACACCTTC.

This rearrangement joins TRBV6-5 to TRBJ1-1, with 7 nucleotides matching TRBD1. Germline V CDR1 and CDR2: MNHEY, SVGAGI. V shed 4 bases and J 0 bases; nucleotides not matched to a gene: 2. The CDR3 consists of 14 residues. The CDR3 loop is CASSSGTVNTEAFF. DNA of the CDR3: TGTGCCAGCAGTTCCGGGACAGTGAACACTGAAGCTTTCTTT.

The V call is TRBV9, the J call TRBJ2-3; D is uncertain. V shed 0 bases and J shed 1 base, with 12 bases lying between them. The CDR3 extends over 16 amino acids. The germline V gene encodes CDR1 SGDLS and CDR2 YYNGEE. The CDR3 DNA is TGTGCCAGCAGCGTAGGTCCCGCGGCAGGCACAGATACGCAGTATTTT. This gives the protein CASSVGPAAGTDTQYF.

The CDR3: CASKRTPYGYTF. The CDR3 bases are TGTGCCAGCAAACGTACTCCCTATGGCTACACCTTC. This sequence joins TRBV6-5 and TRBJ1-2, with no clear D. Per germline, CDR1 MNHEY and CDR2 SVGAGI. The CDR3 contains 12 residues. V was shortened by 7 bases and J by 4 bases, with 10 bases between the two germline ends.

The V gene is TRBV28, the J gene TRBJ2-3, with D perhaps matching TRBD2 (6 bases). This CDR3 has 15 residues. Between the trimmed V and J ends, which lost 2 bases and 2 bases, there was a span of 11 bases. Germline V gene sequence: CDR1 MDHEN, CDR2 SYDVKM. The CDR3 coding sequence is TGTGCCAGCAGTTTAGGAGGGCCACTCACAGATACGCAGTATTTT. Translating it yields CASSLGGPLTDTQYF.

This clone was recorded once. This chain links TRBV4-1 with TRBJ2-6; TRBD1 matches at 12 bases. The germline CDR1 and CDR2 sequences are MGHRA and YSYEKL. V lost 0 bases to trimming and J lost 1 base; unmatched junction nucleotides: 4. This CDR3 comprises 19 residues. CDR3 sequence reads: CASSQDRDRGPSGANVLTF. For the CDR3, the DNA is TGCGCCAGCAGCCAAGATCGGGACAGGGGGCCATCTGGGGCCAACGTCCTGACTTTC.

About this clone itself: Distinct nucleotide sequences in the sample also encode this CDR3. The chain has TRBV7-2 and TRBJ2-3, with a tentative D call TRBD2 (5 bases). The CDR3 has 15 residues. Germline V gives CDR1 SGHTA, CDR2 FQGNSA. The ends were cut back, 5 bases at V and 7 bases at J, with 19 bases in the middle. In DNA form, the CDR3 reads TGTGCCAGCAGCCACGGAGGCCAGGCGCATAATACGCAGTATTTT. Amino acid sequence: CASSHGGQAHNTQYF.

The rearrangement joins TRBV9 to TRBJ2-2, with no clear D. The CDR3 contains 14 residues. CDR1 is SGDLS, CDR2 YYNGEE, per germline. V lost 2 bases and J 1 base, leaving 6 bases between the germline ends. Here the CDR3 reads CASSVAQNTGELFF. The CDR3 region has the DNA TGTGCCAGCAGCGTGGCACAGAACACCGGGGAGCTGTTTTTT.

The chain carries TRBV2 and TRBJ1-2; D is uncertain. This CDR3 region has 13 residues. CDR1 is SNHLY and CDR2 is FYNNEI in the germline V gene. The V end was cut by 3 bases, the J end by 4 bases, with 9 bases between. CDR3 in amino acids: CASSDTGIYGYTF. For the CDR3, the DNA is TGTGCCAGCAGTGACACGGGGATCTATGGCTACACCTTC. The entire variable domain, with the rest obtained from reference TRBV2 and TRBJ1-2, is as follows: EPEVTQTPSHQVTQMGQEVILRCVPISNHLYFYWYRQILGQKVEFLVSFYNNEISEKSEIFDDQFSVERPDGSNFTLKIRSTKLEDSAMYFCASSDTGIYGYTFGSGTRLTVV.

This clone came up once. The rearrangement uses TRBV6-5 and TRBJ1-5; weak D call: TRBD1 (6 bases). The V gene's germline CDR1 is MNHEY and CDR2 SVGAGI. Trimming removed 6 bases at V and 5 bases at J, with 17 bases between. CDR3 length: 15 residues. The CDR3 DNA reads TGTGCCAGCAGACTCGGACAGTCGGAATATCAGCCCCAGCATTTT. It encodes CASRLGQSEYQPQHF.

The chain joins TRBV5-1 to TRBJ2-1; 11 bases fit TRBD2. CDR3 length equals 18 residues. Per germline, CDR1 SGHRS and CDR2 YFSETQ. The V and J ends lost 2 bases and 9 bases, in that order; junction bases with no gene match: 16. CDR3 in amino acids: CASSFRTSGSPRGSEQFF. Here the CDR3 DNA reads TGCGCCAGCAGCTTCAGGACTAGCGGGTCCCCTCGGGGATCTGAGCAGTTCTTC.